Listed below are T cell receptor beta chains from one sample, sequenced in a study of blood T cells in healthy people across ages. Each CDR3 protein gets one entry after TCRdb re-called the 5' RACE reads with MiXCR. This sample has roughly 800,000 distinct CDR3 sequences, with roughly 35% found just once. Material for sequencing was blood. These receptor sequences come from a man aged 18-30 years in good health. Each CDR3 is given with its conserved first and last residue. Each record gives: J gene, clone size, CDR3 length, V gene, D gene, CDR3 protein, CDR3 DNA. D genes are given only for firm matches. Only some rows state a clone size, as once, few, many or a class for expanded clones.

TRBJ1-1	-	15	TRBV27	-	CASSATFEMNTEAFF	TGTGCCAGCAGTGCAACCTTTGAGATGAACACTGAAGCTTTCTTT
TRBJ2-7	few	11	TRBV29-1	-	CSVEVGPVQYF	TGCAGCGTTGAAGTCGGGCCGGTGCAGTACTTC
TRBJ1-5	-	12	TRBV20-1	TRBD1	CSALGTDQPQHF	TGCAGTGCCCTCGGGACAGATCAGCCCCAGCATTTT
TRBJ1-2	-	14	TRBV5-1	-	CASSVAQTGDGYTF	TGCGCCAGCAGCGTGGCCCAGACAGGCGATGGCTACACCTTC
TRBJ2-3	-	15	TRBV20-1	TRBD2	CSAHPLAGGRDTQYF	TGCAGTGCCCACCCCCTAGCGGGGGGCCGGGATACGCAGTATTTT
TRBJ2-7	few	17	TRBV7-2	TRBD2	CASSLAGTSGGAYEQYF	TGTGCCAGCAGCTTAGCAGGAACTAGCGGGGGGGCCTACGAGCAGTACTTC
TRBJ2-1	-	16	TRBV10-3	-	CAITNTRSSSYNEQFF	TGTGCCATCACTAACACCCGATCGAGCTCCTACAATGAGCAGTTCTTC
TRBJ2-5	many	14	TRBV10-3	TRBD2	CAITSPGLEETQYF	TGTGCCATCACCTCACCGGGACTAGAAGAGACCCAGTACTTC
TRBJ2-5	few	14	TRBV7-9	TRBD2	CASSLLAGVDEQYF	TGTGCCAGCAGCTTACTAGCGGGGGTGGATGAGCAGTACTTC
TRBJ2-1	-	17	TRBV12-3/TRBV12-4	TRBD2	CASSPWAGGPSYNEQFF	TGTGCCAGCAGCCCTTGGGCGGGAGGGCCTTCCTACAATGAGCAGTTCTTC
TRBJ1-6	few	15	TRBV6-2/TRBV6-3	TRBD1	CASSADRASNSPLHF	TGTGCCAGCAGTGCGGACAGGGCAAGTAATTCACCCCTCCACTTT
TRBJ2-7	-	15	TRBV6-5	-	CASSNRQAGSYEQYF	TGTGCCAGCAGTAACAGACAGGCGGGCTCCTACGAGCAGTACTTC
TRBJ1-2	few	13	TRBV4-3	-	CASSHDKGVGYTF	TGCGCCAGCAGCCACGACAAAGGGGTGGGCTACACCTTC
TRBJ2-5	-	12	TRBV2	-	CASGLSRETQYF	TGTGCCAGCGGGCTGTCCCGGGAGACCCAGTACTTC
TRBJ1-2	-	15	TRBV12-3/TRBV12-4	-	CASSSARRNSYGYTF	TGTGCCAGCAGTTCCGCGCGACGGAATAGCTATGGCTACACCTTC
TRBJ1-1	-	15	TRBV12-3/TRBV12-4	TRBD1	CASRQWTGADTVAFF	TGTGCCAGCAGACAATGGACAGGGGCCGATACTGTAGCTTTCTTT
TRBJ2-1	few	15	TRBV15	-	CATSFARQKQETQFF	TGTGCCACCAGCTTTGCCCGACAGAAACAAGAGACCCAGTTCTTC
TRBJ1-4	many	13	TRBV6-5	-	CASSYSGGEKLFF	TGTGCCAGCAGTTACTCCGGCGGTGAAAAACTGTTTTTT
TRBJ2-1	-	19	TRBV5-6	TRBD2	CASSFKPGLAAFGWNEQFF	TGTGCCAGCAGCTTTAAACCGGGACTAGCGGCTTTTGGCTGGAATGAGCAGTTCTTC
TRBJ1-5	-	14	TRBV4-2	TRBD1	CASSPTGVYQPQHF	TGTGCCAGCAGCCCTACAGGGGTGTATCAGCCCCAGCATTTT
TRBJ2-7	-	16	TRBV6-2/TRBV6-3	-	CASSYPQTISYYEQYF	TGTGCCAGCAGTTACCCTCAGACTATAAGCTACTACGAGCAGTACTTC
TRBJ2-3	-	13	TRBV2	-	CAGSAEFTDTQYF	TGTGCCGGCAGTGCTGAATTCACAGATACGCAGTATTTT
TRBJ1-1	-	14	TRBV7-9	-	CASSLYGGNTEAFF	TGTGCCAGCAGCTTATATGGGGGCAACACTGAAGCTTTCTTT
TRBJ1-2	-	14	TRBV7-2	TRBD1	CANGGGPSLYGYTF	TGTGCCAACGGAGGGGGCCCAAGTCTCTATGGCTACACCTTC